This T cell receptor beta chain appears in the sequencing data of a study of CD8 T cells in ankylosing spondylitis. Findings and caveats of the study: As reported, disease-linked clones showed significant enrichment in matched ankylosing spondylitis synovial fluid. For ankylosing spondylitis blood, a TCR beta motif of seven to nine highly homologous variants appeared characteristic.

TCRdb re-analysed the 5' RACE reads in MiXCR, keeping a single row per CDR3 protein. The sample lists 250,000 to 350,000 distinct CDR3 sequences; 20% were seen once. With regard to this clonotype: As yet, its antigen is unknown.

The CDR3 sequence is 13 residues long. Trimming took 4 bases from V and 0 from J, leaving 7 bases between them. Germline values: CDR1 SGHNT, CDR2 YYREEE (reference sequence). The rearrangement joins TRBV5-4 to TRBJ2-5; D is unclear. This TCR was sampled from a male donor with ankylosing spondylitis or in good health (not recorded which). The sample consisted of blood, either unsorted or a sorted T cell fraction (not recorded which). CDR3 sequence reads: CASSLRHQETQYF. The CDR3, as DNA: TGTGCCAGCAGCCTAAGGCACCAAGAGACCCAGTACTTC.